This T cell receptor beta chain derives from a study of CD8+CD57+ T cells in acquired aplastic anemia. The study, taken as a whole, reports: Patients shared some 29 CD8+ CDR3 sequences with controls. Significant differences in CD8+ Simpson's diversity were not observed between patients and controls.

Profiling that covered TCR beta VDJ and CDR3 relied on genomic DNA as its template. TCRdb fed the reads into MiXCR, producing one record per CDR3 protein. The sample records under 200,000 distinct CDR3 sequences, 40% to 50% being singletons. Germline lookup yields CDR1 SGDLS and CDR2 YYNGEE. Trimming took 0 bases from V and 5 from J, leaving 11 bases between them. CDR3 length equals 15 residues. Patients sequenced had flow cytometry evidence of CD8+CD57+ cell expansion. This clonotype was recorded many times. Its antigen remains unknown. This TCR came from a human donor with aplastic anemia. The rearrangement links TRBV9 to TRBJ1-4; D not certain. The specimen sequenced was sorted CD4+, CD8+, or CD8+CD57+ T cells (not recorded which) from PBMCs. The CDR3 loop reads CASSVEDGRNEKLFF. The CDR3 DNA reads as TGTGCCAGCAGCGTAGAGGACGGAAGGAATGAAAAACTGTTTTTT.